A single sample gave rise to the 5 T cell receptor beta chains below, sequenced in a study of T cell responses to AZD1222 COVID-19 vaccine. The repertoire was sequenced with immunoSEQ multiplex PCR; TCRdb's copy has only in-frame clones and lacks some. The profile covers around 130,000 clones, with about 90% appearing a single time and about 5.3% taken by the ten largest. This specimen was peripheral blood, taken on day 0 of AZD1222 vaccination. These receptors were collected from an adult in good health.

CDR3 in amino acids: CATSRVELQGTGELFF. In DNA, the CDR3 is TGTGCCACCAGCAGAGTCGAGCTACAAGGGACCGGGGAGCTGTTTTTT. This chain joins TRBV15 and TRBJ2-2; D remains unclear. Germline V gene data show CDR1 as LNHNV and CDR2 as YYDKDF (reference sequence). Trimming took 1 base from V and 5 from J, leaving 14 bases between them. CDR3 size: 16 residues. Variable domain in full (rest from reference TRBV15 and TRBJ2-2): DAMVIQNPRYQVTQFGKPVTLSCSQTLNHNVMYWYQQKSSQAPKLLFHYYDKDFNNEADTPDNFQSRRPNTSFCFLDIRSPGLGDTAMYLCATSRVELQGTGELFFGEGSRLTVL.

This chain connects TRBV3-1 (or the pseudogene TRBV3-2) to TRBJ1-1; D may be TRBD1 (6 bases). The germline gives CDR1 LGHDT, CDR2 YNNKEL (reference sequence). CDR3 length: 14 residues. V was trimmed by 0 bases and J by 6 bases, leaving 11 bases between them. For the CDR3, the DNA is TGTGCCAGCAGCCAAGACAGGGGTTTTTCTGAAGCTTTCTTT. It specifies CASSQDRGFSEAFF.

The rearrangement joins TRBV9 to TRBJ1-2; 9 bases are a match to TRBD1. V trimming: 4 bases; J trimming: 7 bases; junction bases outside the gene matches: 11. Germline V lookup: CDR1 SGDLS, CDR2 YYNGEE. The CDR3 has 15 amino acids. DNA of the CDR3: TGTGCCAGCAGCCCAGGGGACAGGGAGGTTGGTGGCTACACCTTC. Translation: CASSPGDREVGGYTF.

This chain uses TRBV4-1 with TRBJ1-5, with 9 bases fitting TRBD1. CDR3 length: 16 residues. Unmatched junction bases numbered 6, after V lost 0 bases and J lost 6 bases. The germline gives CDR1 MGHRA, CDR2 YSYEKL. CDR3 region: CASSQEEGQGIQPQHF. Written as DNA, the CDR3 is TGCGCCAGCAGCCAAGAAGAGGGACAGGGAATTCAGCCCCAGCATTTT.

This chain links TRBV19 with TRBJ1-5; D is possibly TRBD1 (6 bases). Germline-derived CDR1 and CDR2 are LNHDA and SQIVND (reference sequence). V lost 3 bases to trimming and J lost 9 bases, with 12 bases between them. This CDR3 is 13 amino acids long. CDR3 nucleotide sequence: TGTGCCAGTAGTATCCCTGTAGGGGGGCCCCAGCATTTT. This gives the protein CASSIPVGGPQHF. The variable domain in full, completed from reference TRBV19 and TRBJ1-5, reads DGGITQSPKYLFRKEGQNVTLSCEQNLNHDAMYWYRQDPGQGLRLIYYSQIVNDFQKGDIAEGYSVSREKKESFPLTVTSAQKNPTAFYLCASSIPVGGPQHFGDGTRLSIL.